A single sample is the source of the 6 T cell receptor beta chains below, sequenced in a study of T cell changes during pregnancy in multiple sclerosis. Libraries were prepared by immunoSEQ multiplex PCR; TCRdb keeps only in-frame clonotypes and omits some of them. This table has about 36,000 clones, about 92% appearing once. Sequenced here: CD4+ T cells from peripheral blood mononuclear cells, sampled after pregnancy. These TCRs come from a female donor with multiple sclerosis, enrolled in a pregnancy study.

This clone appeared a single time. CDR3 bases: TGTGCCAGCAGCTTTGGGACAGGGGGCTTTGCCGCGGCCAATCAGCCCCAGCATTTT. Encoded protein: CASSFGTGGFAAANQPQHF. This sequence joins TRBV7-2 and TRBJ1-5, with TRBD1 matching over 12 bases. The V gene end was trimmed by 3 bases and the J gene end by 3 bases; junction bases not matched to a gene: 12. The V gene's germline CDR1 is SGHTA and CDR2 FQGNSA. The CDR3 is 19 amino acids.

V usage is TRBV9 and J usage is TRBJ2-1, with D perhaps TRBD1 (6 bases). CDR1 is SGDLS and CDR2 is YYNGEE in the germline V gene. The CDR3 extends over 13 amino acids. The V gene lost 0 bases and the J gene lost 10 bases, with 11 bases spanning the gap. This CDR3 reads CASSVGIGGEQFF. For the CDR3, the DNA is TGTGCCAGCAGCGTAGGGATAGGGGGAGAGCAGTTCTTC.

Details on this clone: The sample carries other DNA sequences with the same CDR3. The V gene is TRBV2, the J gene TRBJ1-1; TRBD1 aligns across 7 bases. V lost 2 bases and J lost 2; bases outside the gene matches: 11. The V gene's germline CDR1 is SNHLY and CDR2 FYNNEI. The CDR3 spans 17 residues. The CDR3 nucleotides read TGTGCCAGCAGTGAATCCAAAGGGGGCGCGGGTAACACTGAAGCTTTCTTT. Translating it yields CASSESKGGAGNTEAFF. Combining the CDR3 with reference TRBV2 and TRBJ1-1 gives the whole variable domain EPEVTQTPSHQVTQMGQEVILRCVPISNHLYFYWYRQILGQKVEFLVSFYNNEISEKSEIFDDQFSVERPDGSNFTLKIRSTKLEDSAMYFCASSESKGGAGNTEAFFGQGTRLTVV.

This clone appeared a single time. The V call is TRBV5-1, the J call TRBJ2-2, with 10 bases that match TRBD1. J lost 7 bases, V lost 4 bases, and 10 bases had no gene match. Germline V CDR1 and CDR2: SGHRS, YFSETQ. CDR3 length: 16 residues. This CDR3 is CASSGPGQGLIGELFF. CDR3 DNA sequence: TGCGCCAGCAGCGGTCCGGGACAGGGGCTGATCGGGGAGCTGTTTTTT.

The rearrangement joins TRBV2 to TRBJ1-1; D not certain. This CDR3 spans 13 amino acids. With 8 bases removed from V and 0 bases from J, the gap between germline ends came to 10 bases. Germline V gene data show CDR1 as SNHLY and CDR2 as FYNNEI. CDR3 sequence: CASLRELNTEAFF. The DNA of the CDR3 is TGTGCCAGCCTGAGGGAGTTGAACACTGAAGCTTTCTTT. The full variable domain, its missing parts supplied by reference TRBV2 and TRBJ1-1, is EPEVTQTPSHQVTQMGQEVILRCVPISNHLYFYWYRQILGQKVEFLVSFYNNEISEKSEIFDDQFSVERPDGSNFTLKIRSTKLEDSAMYFCASLRELNTEAFFGQGTRLTVV.

This clone was detected once. The V and J genes are TRBV15 and TRBJ2-1; no clear D. The germline V and J ends were trimmed by 0 bases and 8 bases, with 11 bases remaining between them. CDR1 and CDR2 (germline): LNHNV, YYDKDF (reference sequence). The CDR3 extends over 14 amino acids. The CDR3 DNA reads as TGTGCCACCAGCAGAGATTTGGCCCCCGATGAGCAGTTCTTC. Amino acids: CATSRDLAPDEQFF. The full variable domain, rest sourced from reference TRBV15 and TRBJ2-1, is DAMVIQNPRYQVTQFGKPVTLSCSQTLNHNVMYWYQQKSSQAPKLLFHYYDKDFNNEADTPDNFQSRRPNTSFCFLDIRSPGLGDTAMYLCATSRDLAPDEQFFGPGTRLTVL.